This T cell receptor (beta chain) comes out of a study of PD-L1 blockade in urothelial cancer. At the level of the study: Bladder-origin urothelial cancer in males described about 90% of the roughly 30 patients.

Generated by immunoSEQ multiplex PCR, the TCRdb table keeps only in-frame clones and is missing some. The sample gives under 150,000 clones, around 89% of which show up once; more than 1.5% is in the top ten. Deletions cut 2 bases from V and 8 bases from J, with 10 bases between. CDR1 is KGHSH and CDR2 is LQKENI in the germline V gene. This CDR3 is built from 13 residues. Time point meaning: peripheral blood 6 weeks after treatment start. Sequencing was performed on PBMCs, taken around atezolizumab (anti-PD-L1) treatment. The sequence derives from a man in his 60s with urothelial cancer. The chain is built from TRBV18 and TRBJ2-4; D is possibly TRBD2 (7 bases). CDR3 sequence: CASSPREGDIQYF. As DNA, the CDR3 is TGTGCCAGCTCACCAAGGGAGGGGGACATTCAGTACTTC.